This T cell receptor beta chain was identified in a study of cytomegalovirus exposure and HLA in healthy donors. Losses at the gene ends were 3 bases for V and 8 bases for J; bases not matched to a gene: 5. CDR1 is SGHNT and CDR2 is YENEEA in the germline V gene. This CDR3 has 13 residues. The primer mix had 60 Vbeta and 13 Jbeta primers. Here immunoSEQ multiplex PCR was the method, and the copy in TCRdb shows in-frame clones only, minus some. The table records some 190,000 clones, more than 75% of them present only once. Study results and caveats: Most CMV-associated TCR beta chains were later found to appear HLA-restricted. Among TCR beta chains of equal frequency, HLA-associated ones were more clonally expanded in a later analysis.

Concerning this clone itself: The antigen is unknown.

This chain uses TRBV11-3 with TRBJ1-2, with 8 nucleotides matching TRBD1. This TCR derives from a woman aged 25-40 years in good health and CMV-seropositive. What was sequenced was PBMCs. The CDR3 DNA reads TGTGCCAGCAGCTTTTCAGGGGGCGGGGGCTACACCTTC. As protein: CASSFSGGGGYTF.